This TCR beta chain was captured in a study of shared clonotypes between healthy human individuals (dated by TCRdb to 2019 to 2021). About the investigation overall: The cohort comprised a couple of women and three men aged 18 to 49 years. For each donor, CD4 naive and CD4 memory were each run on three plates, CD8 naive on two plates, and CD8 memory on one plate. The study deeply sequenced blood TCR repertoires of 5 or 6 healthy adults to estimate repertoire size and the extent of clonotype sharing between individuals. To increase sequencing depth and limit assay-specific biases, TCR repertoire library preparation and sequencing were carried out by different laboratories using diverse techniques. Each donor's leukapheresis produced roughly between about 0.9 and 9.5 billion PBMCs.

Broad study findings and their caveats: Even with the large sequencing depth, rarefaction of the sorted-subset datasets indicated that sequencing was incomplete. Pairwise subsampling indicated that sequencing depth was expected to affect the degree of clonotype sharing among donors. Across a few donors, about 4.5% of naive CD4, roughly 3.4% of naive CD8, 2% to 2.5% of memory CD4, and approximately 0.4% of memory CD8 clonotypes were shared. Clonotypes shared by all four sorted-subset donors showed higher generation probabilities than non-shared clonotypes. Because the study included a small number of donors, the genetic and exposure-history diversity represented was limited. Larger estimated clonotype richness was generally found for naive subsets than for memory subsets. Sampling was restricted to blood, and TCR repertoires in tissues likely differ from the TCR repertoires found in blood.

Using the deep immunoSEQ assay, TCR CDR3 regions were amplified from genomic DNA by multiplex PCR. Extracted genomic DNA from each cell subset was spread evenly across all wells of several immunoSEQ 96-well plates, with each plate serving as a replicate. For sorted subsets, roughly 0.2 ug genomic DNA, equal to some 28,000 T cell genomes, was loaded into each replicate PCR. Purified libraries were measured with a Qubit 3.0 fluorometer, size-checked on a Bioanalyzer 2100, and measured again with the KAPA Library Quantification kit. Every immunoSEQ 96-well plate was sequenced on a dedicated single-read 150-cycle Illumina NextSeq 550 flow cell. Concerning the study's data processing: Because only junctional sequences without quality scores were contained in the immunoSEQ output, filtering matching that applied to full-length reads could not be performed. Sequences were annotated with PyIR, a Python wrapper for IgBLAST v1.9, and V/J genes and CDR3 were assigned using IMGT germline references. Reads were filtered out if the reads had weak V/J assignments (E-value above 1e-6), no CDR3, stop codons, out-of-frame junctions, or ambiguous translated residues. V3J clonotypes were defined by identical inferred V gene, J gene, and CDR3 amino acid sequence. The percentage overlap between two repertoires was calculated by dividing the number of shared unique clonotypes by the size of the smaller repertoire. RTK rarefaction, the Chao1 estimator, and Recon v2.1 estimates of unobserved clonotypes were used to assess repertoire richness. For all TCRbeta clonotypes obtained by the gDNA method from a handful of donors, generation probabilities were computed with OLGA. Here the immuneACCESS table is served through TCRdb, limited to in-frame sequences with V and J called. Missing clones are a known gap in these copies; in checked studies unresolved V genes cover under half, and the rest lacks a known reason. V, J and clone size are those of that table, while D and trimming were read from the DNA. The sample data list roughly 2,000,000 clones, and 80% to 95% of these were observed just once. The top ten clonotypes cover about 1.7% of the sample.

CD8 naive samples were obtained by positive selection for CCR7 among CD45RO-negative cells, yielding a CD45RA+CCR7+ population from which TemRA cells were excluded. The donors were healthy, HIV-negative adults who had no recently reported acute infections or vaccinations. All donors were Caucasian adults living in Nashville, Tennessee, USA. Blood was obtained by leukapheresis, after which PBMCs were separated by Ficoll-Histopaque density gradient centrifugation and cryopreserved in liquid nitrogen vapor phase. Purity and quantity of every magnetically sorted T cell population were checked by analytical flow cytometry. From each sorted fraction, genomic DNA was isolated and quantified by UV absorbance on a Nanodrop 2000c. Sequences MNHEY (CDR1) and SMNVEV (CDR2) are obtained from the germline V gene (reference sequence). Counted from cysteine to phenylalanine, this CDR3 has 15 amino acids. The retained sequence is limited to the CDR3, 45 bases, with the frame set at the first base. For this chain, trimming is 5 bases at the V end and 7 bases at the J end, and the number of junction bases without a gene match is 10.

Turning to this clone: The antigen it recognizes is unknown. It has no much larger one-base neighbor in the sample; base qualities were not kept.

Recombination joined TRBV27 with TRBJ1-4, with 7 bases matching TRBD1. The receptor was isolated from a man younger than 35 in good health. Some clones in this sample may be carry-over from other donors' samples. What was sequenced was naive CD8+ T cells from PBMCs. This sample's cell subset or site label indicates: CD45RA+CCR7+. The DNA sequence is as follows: TGTGCCAGCAGTCCCAGGGACAGCGTACTTGAAAAACTGTTTTTT. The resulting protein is CASSPRDSVLEKLFF.